The 20 T cell receptor beta chains below were found in one sample sequenced in a study of cytomegalovirus exposure and HLA in healthy donors. This PCR relied on a set of 60 Vbeta primers and 13 Jbeta primers. Generated by immunoSEQ multiplex PCR, the TCRdb table keeps only in-frame clones and is missing some. The sample has 270,000 or so clones, 86% seen once; the top ten hold about 4%. Sequenced material: PBMCs. The receptors come from a man between 35 and 55 years old in good health and CMV-seropositive.

J is TRBJ2-1 and V is TRBV5-1, with 8 bases fitting TRBD2. CDR1 is SGHRS and CDR2 is YFSETQ in the germline V gene. The CDR3 covers 15 residues. Trimming at V came to 4 bases and at J to 3 bases, leaving 6 bases not matched to a gene. In DNA, the CDR3 is TGCGCCAGCAGCGCCGGACTAGCAGACTACAATGAGCAGTTCTTC. It yields the protein CASSAGLADYNEQFF.

The count of this clone is one. The rearrangement joins TRBV10-3 to TRBJ2-3; unclear D gene. The V end was cut by 0 bases, the J end by 7 bases, with 8 bases between. Looked up from germline, CDR1 is ENHRY and CDR2 is SYGVKD. The CDR3 sequence is 13 residues long. The CDR3 coding sequence is TGTGCCATCAGTGAGTCTTCCAGAAATACGCAGTATTTT. It translates to CAISESSRNTQYF.

This clone appeared once. The chain combines TRBV7-2 with TRBJ2-7; maybe TRBD1 (6 bases). Deletions cut 5 bases from V and 4 bases from J, with 21 bases between. Germline V gives CDR1 SGHTA, CDR2 FQGNSA. This CDR3 is 16 amino acids long. The CDR3 sequence is CASSPRGPSPLYEQYF. The CDR3, as DNA: TGTGCCAGCAGCCCCAGGGGTCCCTCCCCACTTTACGAGCAGTACTTC.

J is TRBJ2-5 and V is TRBV7-6; D unclear. Germline V CDR1 and CDR2: SGHVS, FNYEAQ. CDR3 length: 14 amino acids. The ends were cut back, 2 bases at V and 6 bases at J, with 13 bases in the middle. The CDR3 is CASSLLPGWKTQYF. The CDR3 DNA sequence: TGTGCCAGCAGCTTACTCCCAGGATGGAAGACCCAGTACTTC.

This chain joins TRBV2 and TRBJ1-5, with D possibly being TRBD1 (6 bases). Trimming left V 1 base short and J 5 bases short, with 9 bases between. The CDR3 has 14 amino acids. Germline V gene lookup returns CDR1 SNHLY and CDR2 FYNNEI. The CDR3 DNA reads TGTGCCAGCAGTGAAGAGGGGGGGGATCAGCCCCAGCATTTT. Its protein product is CASSEEGGDQPQHF. Filled out from reference TRBV2 and TRBJ1-5, the complete variable domain reads EPEVTQTPSHQVTQMGQEVILRCVPISNHLYFYWYRQILGQKVEFLVSFYNNEISEKSEIFDDQFSVERPDGSNFTLKIRSTKLEDSAMYFCASSEEGGDQPQHFGDGTRLSIL.

The chain carries TRBV27 and TRBJ1-1; maybe TRBD1 (6 bases). This CDR3 region has 13 residues. V was pared by 6 bases and J by 5 bases, with 13 bases between. Per the germline V gene, CDR1 is MNHEY and CDR2 is SMNVEV (reference sequence). Here the CDR3 reads CASSSSRGTEAFF. The CDR3 DNA follows: TGTGCCAGCAGCAGTTCGAGGGGGACTGAAGCTTTCTTT.

V gene TRBV2 combines with J gene TRBJ1-4; tentatively, D is TRBD1 (5 bases). CDR1 SNHLY and CDR2 FYNNEI come from the germline V gene. CDR3 length: 16 residues. V was pared by 6 bases and J by 3 bases, with 17 bases between. The CDR3 bases are TGTGCCAGCAGCCCCGTCGGTGGGGCGGCTAATGAAAAACTGTTTTTT. Its protein is CASSPVGGAANEKLFF.

This chain connects TRBV2 to TRBJ1-5; D possibly corresponds to TRBD1 (6 bases). V gave up 4 bases and J gave up 9 bases, with 16 bases separating them. The CDR3 is 14 residues long. CDR1 is SNHLY and CDR2 is FYNNEI in the germline V gene. This CDR3 reads CASSVDRRGMPQHF. DNA for the CDR3: TGTGCCAGCAGTGTCGACAGGAGAGGGATGCCCCAGCATTTT.

This clone was recorded a few times. The chain is built from TRBV18 and TRBJ1-1; 8 nucleotides align to TRBD1. Germline trimming cut 3 bases from V and 1 base from J; bases unmatched to any gene: 7. Per germline, CDR1 KGHSH and CDR2 LQKENI. This CDR3 is built from 16 residues. The CDR3 nucleotides read TGTGCCAGCTCACCCACGGGACAGGCGAAGAACACTGAAGCTTTCTTT. Its translation: CASSPTGQAKNTEAFF.

The CDR3, as DNA: TGCGCCAGCGGCAGTTTTACTAGCGCAGATACGCAGTATTTT. Encoded protein: CASGSFTSADTQYF. The chain combines TRBV5-1 with TRBJ2-3; 7 bases agree with TRBD2. The ends lost 7 bases at V and 4 bases at J; junction bases unmatched: 9. The CDR3 has 14 residues. Germline assignment: CDR1 SGHRS and CDR2 YFSETQ.

The chain uses TRBV28 and TRBJ2-5; 7 bases line up with TRBD1. This CDR3 contains 15 residues. The V segment lost 6 bases and the J segment 2 bases; nucleotides outside the gene matches: 9. Germline values: CDR1 MDHEN, CDR2 SYDVKM. The CDR3 nucleotides read TGTGCCAGCAGCCGACAGGGTTACCCACAAGAGACCCAGTACTTC. Its translation: CASSRQGYPQETQYF.

The rearrangement links TRBV19 to TRBJ2-1; possibly TRBD2 for D (5 bases). The CDR3 length is 11 residues. Trimming shortened V by 4 bases and J by 12 bases, and 10 bases separated the two germline ends. The germline V gene has CDR1 LNHDA and CDR2 SQIVND (reference sequence). CDR3 nucleotides: TGTGCCAGTAGTACCCCCGAGGGGCAGTTCTTC. Its protein product is CASSTPEGQFF.

The rearrangement joins TRBV27 to TRBJ2-1; 9 nucleotides agree with TRBD1. Germline-derived CDR1 and CDR2 are MNHEY and SMNVEV (reference sequence). Trimming at V came to 5 bases and at J to 8 bases, leaving 10 bases not matched to a gene. This CDR3 has 15 residues. Written as DNA, the CDR3 is TGTGCCAGCAGTGCCCGGGACAGGGTTCCGGATGAGCAGTTCTTC. It is translated as CASSARDRVPDEQFF.

This chain joins TRBV28 and TRBJ2-2, with D maybe TRBD2 (7 bases). V lost 6 bases, J lost 4 bases, and 12 bases lay in between. In germline, CDR1 is MDHEN, CDR2 SYDVKM. The length of the CDR3 is 14 residues. CDR3 protein: CASREGGGTGELFF. CDR3 bases: TGTGCCAGCAGGGAGGGGGGGGGCACCGGGGAGCTGTTTTTT.

CDR3 loop: CASSQGHQETQYF. CDR3 nucleotide sequence: TGTGCCAGCAGCCAAGGTCATCAAGAGACCCAGTACTTC. The chain is built from TRBV4-2 and TRBJ2-5, with D unclear. V lost 1 base and J lost 2, with 5 bases in between. The germline V gene has CDR1 LGHNA and CDR2 YNFKEQ. The CDR3 covers 13 residues.

The chain recombines TRBV4-3 with TRBJ2-7, with 11 positions matching TRBD2. In germline, CDR1 is LGHNA, CDR2 YSLEER. This CDR3 is built from 15 residues. V dropped 0 bases and J dropped 7; count of bases not matched to a gene: 5. Here the CDR3 DNA reads TGCGCCAGCAGCCAAGACGCTAGCGGGAGGTGGGAGCAGTACTTC. It is translated as CASSQDASGRWEQYF.

This clone came up a few times. The chain uses TRBV10-3 and TRBJ2-2; D possibly corresponds to TRBD1 (5 bases). Between the trimmed V and J ends, which lost 6 bases and 0 bases, there was a span of 11 bases. This CDR3 is built from 15 residues. Germline V gene data show CDR1 as ENHRY and CDR2 as SYGVKD. CDR3 in amino acids: CAISSGHTNTGELFF. CDR3 bases: TGTGCCATCAGCTCAGGGCATACGAACACCGGGGAGCTGTTTTTT.

This clone was found once. The chain employs TRBV14 and TRBJ1-1; D is possibly TRBD1 (5 bases). V was pared by 0 bases and J by 4 bases, with 21 bases between. This CDR3 is 18 amino acids long. Germline-derived CDR1 and CDR2 are SGHDN and FVKESK. Here the CDR3 reads CASSQDLVSAGWGTEAFF. The CDR3 nucleotides read TGTGCCAGCAGCCAAGATCTTGTTTCTGCAGGGTGGGGCACTGAAGCTTTCTTT.

The V gene is TRBV7-2, the J gene TRBJ2-7; 13 bases are a match to TRBD2. V shed 5 bases, J shed 6 bases, and the junction held 4 bases outside the gene matches. The germline gives CDR1 SGHTA, CDR2 FQGNSA. The CDR3 has 14 residues. CDR3 nucleotide sequence: TGTGCCAGCAGCCCTAGACTAGCGGGGGGCGAGCAGTACTTC. Translation: CASSPRLAGGEQYF.

The table lists this clone with a count of one. The chain recombines TRBV28 with TRBJ1-4, with TRBD1 matching over 7 bases. CDR1 MDHEN and CDR2 SYDVKM come from the germline V gene. V gave up 2 bases and J gave up 6 bases; unmatched junction bases: 6. The CDR3 runs 15 residues. CDR3 in DNA: TGTGCCAGCAGTTTAGTAGGACAGGAGCATGAAAAACTGTTTTTT. It codes for CASSLVGQEHEKLFF.